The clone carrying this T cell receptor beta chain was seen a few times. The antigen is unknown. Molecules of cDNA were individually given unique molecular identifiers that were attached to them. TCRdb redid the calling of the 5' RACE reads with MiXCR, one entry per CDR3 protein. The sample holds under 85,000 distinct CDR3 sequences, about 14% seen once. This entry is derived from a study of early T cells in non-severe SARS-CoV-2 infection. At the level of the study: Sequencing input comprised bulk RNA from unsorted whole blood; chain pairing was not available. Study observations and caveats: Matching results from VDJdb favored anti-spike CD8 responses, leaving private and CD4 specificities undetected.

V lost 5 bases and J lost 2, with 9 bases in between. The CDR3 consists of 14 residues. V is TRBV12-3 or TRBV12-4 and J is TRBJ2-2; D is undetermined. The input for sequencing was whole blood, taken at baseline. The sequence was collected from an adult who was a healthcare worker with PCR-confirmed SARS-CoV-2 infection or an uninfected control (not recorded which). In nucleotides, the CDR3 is TGTGCCAGCAGTCCCTTCACTAACACCGGGGAGCTGTTTTTT. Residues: CASSPFTNTGELFF.